The 15 T cell receptor beta chains below were found in one sample sequenced in a study of beta chain features in type 1 diabetes. Every isolated RNA sample was fully reverse transcribed, so sequencing captured expressed TCRB transcripts. The protocol was immunoSEQ multiplex PCR, while the TCRdb copy is restricted to in-frame clones and leaves out a portion. The sample consists of 110,000 to 150,000 clones, around a tenth of them appearing once. The sequenced sample consisted of central memory CD4+ T cells from blood. These receptors all come from a woman between 35 and 50 years old in good health.

The chain employs TRBV4-1 and TRBJ1-1, with 7 bases that match TRBD1. Germline CDR1 reads MGHRA; CDR2 reads YSYEKL. The CDR3 loop spans 15 amino acids. J gave up 4 bases and V 4 bases, and 9 bases lay outside the gene matches. In nucleotides, the CDR3 is TGCGCCAGCAGCCTAAGGGAACAGGGGATCACTGAAGCTTTCTTT. As protein: CASSLREQGITEAFF.

V gene TRBV7-2 combines with J gene TRBJ1-5; unclear D gene. CDR3 size: 15 residues. Trimming removed 3 bases from V and 2 bases from J, with 11 bases in between. Germline V lookup: CDR1 SGHTA, CDR2 FQGNSA. CDR3 amino acids: CASSLRIGGNQPQHF. The CDR3 DNA reads TGTGCCAGCAGCTTGCGGATTGGTGGCAATCAGCCCCAGCATTTT. The whole variable domain, remainder taken from reference TRBV7-2 and TRBJ1-5, is GAGVSQSPSNKVTEKGKDVELRCDPISGHTALYWYRQSLGQGLEFLIYFQGNSAPDKSGLPSDRFSAERTGGSVSTLTIQRTQQEDSAVYLCASSLRIGGNQPQHFGDGTRLSIL.

This clone was seen repeatedly, ten times or more. The CDR3: CASSQDSAGADTQYF. CDR3 sequence (DNA): TGCGCCAGCAGCCAAGACTCAGCGGGGGCAGATACGCAGTATTTT. The genes are TRBV4-3 and TRBJ2-3, with 8 bases that match TRBD2. This CDR3 comprises 15 residues. Germline V gene sequence: CDR1 LGHNA, CDR2 YSLEER. J lost 4 bases, V lost 0 bases, and 3 bases had no gene match.

V and J are TRBV19 and TRBJ2-3; 11 bases are a match to TRBD1. The V and J ends lost 4 bases and 6 bases, in that order; junction bases with no gene match: 9. This CDR3 has 16 residues. Germline CDR1 and CDR2: LNHDA and SQIVND (reference sequence). CDR3: CASSNPRGQGGDTQYF. Here the CDR3 DNA reads TGTGCCAGTAGTAACCCAAGGGGACAGGGGGGGGATACGCAGTATTTT.

The chain recombines TRBV6-4 with TRBJ2-3, with D perhaps TRBD1 (5 bases). Germline CDR1 reads MRHNA; CDR2 reads SNTAGT. The V end lost 3 bases, the J end lost 2 bases, and 9 bases lay between the germline ends. The CDR3 is made up of 14 amino acids. In DNA, the CDR3 is TGTGCCAGCAGTGAATGGGGCCTCACAGATACGCAGTATTTT. Residues: CASSEWGLTDTQYF.

The sample holds a few counts of this clone. This chain links TRBV9 with TRBJ1-2, with no clear D. The germline V gene has CDR1 SGDLS and CDR2 YYNGEE. The germline V and J ends were trimmed by 4 bases and 2 bases, with 9 bases remaining between them. The CDR3 is made up of 13 amino acids. The CDR3 DNA reads as TGTGCCAGCAGCCAAACATCAAACTATGGCTACACCTTC. Translating it yields CASSQTSNYGYTF.

V and J are TRBV4-3 and TRBJ1-5, with TRBD1 matching 11 bases. V was pared by 4 bases and J by 4 bases, with 3 bases of the junction left unmatched. This CDR3 is 15 amino acids long. Germline CDR1 and CDR2: LGHNA and YSLEER. CDR3 nucleotides: TGCGCCAGCAGCCCCCGGGACAGGGGGAATCAGCCCCAGCATTTT. Its translation: CASSPRDRGNQPQHF.

This clone was detected ten times or more. The rearrangement links TRBV18 to TRBJ2-7; no clear D gene. The V gene's germline CDR1 is KGHSH and CDR2 LQKENI. V lost 3 bases to trimming and J lost 5 bases, with 8 bases between them. This CDR3 is built from 12 residues. The CDR3 protein is CASSPQTDEQYF. For the CDR3, the DNA is TGTGCCAGCTCACCTCAGACTGACGAGCAGTACTTC.

This clone was counted between two and nine times. The chain joins TRBV10-3 to TRBJ2-7; 9 bases match TRBD1. The J segment lost 5 bases and the V segment lost 10 bases, leaving 15 bases of the junction unmatched. The CDR3 has 15 amino acids. Germline V gives CDR1 ENHRY, CDR2 SYGVKD. The CDR3 nucleotides are TGTGCCAGCAGGAGACTCCGGGACAGGGCCCACGAGCAGTACTTC. Translated: CASRRLRDRAHEQYF.

The chain employs TRBV15 and TRBJ2-3; 12 bases fit TRBD2. This CDR3 comprises 16 residues. Trimming at V came to 0 bases and at J to 5 bases, leaving 3 bases not matched to a gene. The germline V gene has CDR1 LNHNV and CDR2 YYDKDF (reference sequence). The CDR3 sequence: CATSRDASGGVDTQYF. The CDR3 coding sequence is TGTGCCACCAGCAGAGATGCTAGCGGGGGGGTAGATACGCAGTATTTT.

This clone has only a few counts. This chain links TRBV6-5 with TRBJ1-2; 7 bases match TRBD1. V trimming: 6 bases; J trimming: 5 bases; junction bases outside the gene matches: 9. Germline values: CDR1 MNHEY, CDR2 SVGAGI. The CDR3 is 14 residues long. The CDR3: CASRNRGRAYGYTF. CDR3 sequence (DNA): TGTGCCAGCAGAAACAGGGGCCGGGCTTATGGCTACACCTTC.

The chain links TRBV9 to TRBJ2-3; D uncertain. Deletions cut 1 base from V and 7 bases from J, with 13 bases between. Germline V gene lookup returns CDR1 SGDLS and CDR2 YYNGEE. The CDR3 is made up of 14 amino acids. The CDR3 nucleotides are TGTGCCAGCAGCGTACGCAGTCCAGGTTATACGCAGTATTTT. It specifies CASSVRSPGYTQYF. Full variable domain (missing parts from reference TRBV9 and TRBJ2-3): DSGVTQTPKHLITATGQRVTLRCSPRSGDLSVYWYQQSLDQGLQFLIQYYNGEERAKGNILERFSAQQFPDLHSELNLSSLELGDSALYFCASSVRSPGYTQYFGPGTRLTVL.

This clone was counted between two and nine times. The CDR3 DNA sequence: TGTGCCAGCAGTTACGGGACAGGGCAAGAGACCCAGTACTTC. Encoded protein: CASSYGTGQETQYF. The chain combines TRBV6-5 with TRBJ2-5; 9 positions agree with TRBD1. The J segment lost 2 bases and the V segment lost 2 bases, leaving 0 bases of the junction unmatched. In germline, CDR1 is MNHEY, CDR2 SVGAGI. The CDR3 totals 14 residues.

The chain carries TRBV7-2 and TRBJ1-2, with a possible D match to TRBD1 (5 bases). Germline lookup yields CDR1 SGHTA and CDR2 FQGNSA. The CDR3 covers 16 residues. Deletions cut 4 bases from V and 2 bases from J, with 17 bases between. In DNA, the CDR3 is TGTGCCAGCAGCTCTCTGGGGACTACAGGAAACTATGGCTACACCTTC. This translates into CASSSLGTTGNYGYTF.

This clone has more than one count but fewer than ten. The CDR3 reads CAISDGRGGYTF. The CDR3 DNA follows: TGTGCCATCAGTGATGGCAGGGGCGGCTACACCTTC. The J gene is TRBJ1-2, the V gene TRBV10-3, with D possibly being TRBD1 (6 bases). Germline V gene sequence: CDR1 ENHRY, CDR2 SYGVKD. The V end was cut by 3 bases, the J end by 8 bases, with 10 bases between. The CDR3 is 12 amino acids.